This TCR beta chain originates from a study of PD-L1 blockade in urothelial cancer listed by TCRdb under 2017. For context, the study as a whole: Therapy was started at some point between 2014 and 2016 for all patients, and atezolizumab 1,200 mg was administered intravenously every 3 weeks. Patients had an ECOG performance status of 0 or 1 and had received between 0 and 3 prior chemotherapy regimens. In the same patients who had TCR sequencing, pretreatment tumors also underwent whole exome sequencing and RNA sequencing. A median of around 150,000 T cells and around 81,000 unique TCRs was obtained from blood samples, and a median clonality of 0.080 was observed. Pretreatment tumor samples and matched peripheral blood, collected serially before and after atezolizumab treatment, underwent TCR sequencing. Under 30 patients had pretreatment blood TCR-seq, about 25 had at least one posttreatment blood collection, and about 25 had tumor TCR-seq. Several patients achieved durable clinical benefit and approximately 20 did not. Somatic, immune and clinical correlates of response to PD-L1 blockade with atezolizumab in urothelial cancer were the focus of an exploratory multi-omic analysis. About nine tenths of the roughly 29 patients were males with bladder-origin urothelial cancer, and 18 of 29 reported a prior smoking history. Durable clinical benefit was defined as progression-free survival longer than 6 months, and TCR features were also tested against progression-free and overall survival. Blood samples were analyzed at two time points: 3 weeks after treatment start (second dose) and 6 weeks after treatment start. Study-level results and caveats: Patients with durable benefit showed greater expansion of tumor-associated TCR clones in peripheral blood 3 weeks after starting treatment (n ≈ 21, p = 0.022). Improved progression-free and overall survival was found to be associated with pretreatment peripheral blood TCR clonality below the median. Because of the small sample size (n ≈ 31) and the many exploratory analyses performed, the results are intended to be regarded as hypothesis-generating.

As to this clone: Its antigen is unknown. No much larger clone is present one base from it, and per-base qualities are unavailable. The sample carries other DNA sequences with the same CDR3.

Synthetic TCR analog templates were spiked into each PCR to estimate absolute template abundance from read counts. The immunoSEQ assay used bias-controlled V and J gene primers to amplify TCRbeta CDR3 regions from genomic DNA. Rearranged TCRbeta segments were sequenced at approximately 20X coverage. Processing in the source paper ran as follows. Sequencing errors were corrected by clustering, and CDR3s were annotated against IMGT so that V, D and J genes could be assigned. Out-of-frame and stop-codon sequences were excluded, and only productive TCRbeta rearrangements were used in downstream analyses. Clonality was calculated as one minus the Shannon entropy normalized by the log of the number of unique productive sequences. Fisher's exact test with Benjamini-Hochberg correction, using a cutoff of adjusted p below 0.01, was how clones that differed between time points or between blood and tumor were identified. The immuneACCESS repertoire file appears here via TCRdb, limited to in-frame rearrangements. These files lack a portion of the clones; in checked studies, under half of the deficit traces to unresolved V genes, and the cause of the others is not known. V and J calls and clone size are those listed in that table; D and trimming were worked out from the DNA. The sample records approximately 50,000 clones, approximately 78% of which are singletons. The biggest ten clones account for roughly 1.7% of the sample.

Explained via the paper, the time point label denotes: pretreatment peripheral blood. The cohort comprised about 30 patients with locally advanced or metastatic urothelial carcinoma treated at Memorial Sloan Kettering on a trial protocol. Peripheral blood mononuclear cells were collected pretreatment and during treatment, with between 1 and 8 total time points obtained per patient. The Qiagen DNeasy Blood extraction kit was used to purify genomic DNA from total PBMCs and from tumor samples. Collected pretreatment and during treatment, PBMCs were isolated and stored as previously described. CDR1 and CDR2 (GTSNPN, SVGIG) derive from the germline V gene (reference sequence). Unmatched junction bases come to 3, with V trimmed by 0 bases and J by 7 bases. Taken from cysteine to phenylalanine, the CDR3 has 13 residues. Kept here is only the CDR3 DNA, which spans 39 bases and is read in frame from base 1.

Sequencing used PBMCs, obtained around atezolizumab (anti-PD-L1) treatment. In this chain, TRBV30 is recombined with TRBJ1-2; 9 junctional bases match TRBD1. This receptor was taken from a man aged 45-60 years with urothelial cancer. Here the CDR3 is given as CAWSVQGAGGYTF. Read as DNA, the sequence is TGTGCCTGGAGTGTACAGGGGGCTGGTGGCTACACCTTC.